This T cell receptor (beta chain) was identified in a study of T cells in Graves' hyperthyroidism and ophthalmopathy. Study background: Peripheral blood specimens were obtained at initial diagnosis, prior to any treatment.

Fresh 10 ml peripheral blood yielded PBMCs. RNA transcripts yielded amplified TCR beta CDR3 regions. RT-PCR in the first round (using the HTBI primer set) targeted the TCR CDR3. TCRdb independently ran MiXCR on the multiplex PCR reads; one entry per CDR3 protein. Of approximately 700,000 distinct CDR3 sequences listed, about 17% are singletons. This clonotype appeared many times. The CDR3 spans 13 residues. Between the trimmed V and J ends, which lost 4 bases and 6 bases, there was a span of 13 bases. CDR1 is SGDLS and CDR2 is YYNGEE in the germline V gene. This receptor was obtained from a man aged 18 to 35 with Graves' hyperthyroidism. Input material: blood. This rearrangement joins TRBV9 to TRBJ2-5, with D possibly being TRBD1 or TRBD2 (5 bases each). The CDR3 here is CASSTRDRKTQYF. In DNA form, the CDR3 reads TGTGCCAGCAGCACTCGGGACCGAAAGACCCAGTACTTC.